The clone carrying this TCR beta chain came up a few times. What it binds is unknown. These data come from a study of shared clonotypes between healthy human individuals. The repertoire was sequenced with immunoSEQ multiplex PCR; TCRdb's copy has only in-frame clones and lacks some. The sample includes roughly 1 million clones, 75% to 85% of them seen just once. Notes on the study in general: Clonotypes not shared had lower generation probabilities than those common to all four donors.

The CDR3 consists of 12 residues. Trimming cost V 3 bases and J 7 bases, with 9 bases left between them. Germline-derived CDR1 and CDR2 are GTSNPN and SVGIG (reference sequence). The donors, all of them Caucasian adults, lived in Nashville, Tennessee. The sequencing input was memory CD4+ T cells from PBMCs. Subset here: CD45RA-negative fraction. The rearrangement joins TRBV30 to TRBJ1-4; D unclear. This TCR was recovered from a man younger than 30 in good health. Some clones in this sample may be carry-over from other donors' samples. The CDR3 sequence: CAWRRMGEKLFF. The CDR3 DNA reads TGTGCCTGGAGGAGGATGGGTGAAAAACTGTTTTTT. The whole variable domain, remainder taken from reference TRBV30 and TRBJ1-4, is SQTIHQWPATLVQPVGSPLSLECTVEGTSNPNLYWYRQAAGRGLQLLFYSVGIGQISSEVPQNLSASRPQDRQFILSSKKLLLSDSGFYLCAWRRMGEKLFFGSGTQLSVL.